Listed below are T cell receptor beta chains from one sample, sequenced in a study of T cells in Graves' hyperthyroidism and ophthalmopathy. TCRdb ran MiXCR on the multiplex PCR reads and lists one entry per CDR3 protein. The sample contains more than 350,000 distinct CDR3 sequences, more than 13% of which appear only once. Sequenced sample: blood. The receptor set was obtained from a woman aged 30 to 39 with Graves' hyperthyroidism. Each CDR3 is given without its conserved first and last residue.

j_gene | v_gene | CDR3aa
TRBJ2-7 | TRBV6-1 | ASSLRYTYEQY
TRBJ2-3 | TRBV29-1 | SVGEESDTQY
TRBJ2-1 | TRBV20-1 | SANSGPGAYNEQF
TRBJ1-5 | TRBV6-1 | ASSEVGSGQPQH
TRBJ2-1 | TRBV14 | ASSQEGRLSGGDEQF
TRBJ1-1 | TRBV25-1 | ASTEGGWDTEAF
TRBJ1-4 | TRBV7-6 | ASSTRQGRNEKLF
TRBJ2-1 | TRBV11-2 | ASSLAFRRLAVNNEQF
TRBJ2-7 | TRBV10-3 | AISVGQGVGEQY
TRBJ2-1 | TRBV2 | ASSEARGVRSYNEQF
TRBJ2-1 | TRBV29-1 | SVLNPKRASYNEQF
TRBJ2-3 | TRBV4-1 | ASSQEPRRDLSTDTQY
TRBJ1-5 | TRBV5-6 | ASSFQGPYSNQPQH
TRBJ1-1 | TRBV4-2 | ASSRPGATEAF